The rows below give T cell receptor beta chains drawn from one sample of a study of identifying expanded T cells in peripheral blood. Produced via immunoSEQ multiplex PCR; TCRdb's table is partial and in-frame only. The table includes under 95,000 clones, around 89% detected once. The sequencing input was blood. These receptors were taken from a person aged 18-69 years in good health. The CDR3 runs from the conserved cysteine through the conserved F or W. The order of the fields is CDR3 DNA, CDR3 protein, D gene, V gene, J gene, clone size. The D gene is left open where the match is weak. Size tells how often a clone was seen (once, few, many) or the class of an expanded clone, and some rows leave it out.

TGCGCCAGCAGGGGGGTGGCATTTGAAGCTTTCTTT	CASRGVAFEAFF	-	TRBV23-1	TRBJ1-1	-
TGTGCCAGTATGGTCGACAGGGATGGGAATGAGCAGTTCTTC	CASMVDRDGNEQFF	TRBD1	TRBV19	TRBJ2-1	-
TGCGCCAGCAGCCAAGAGATGTCCGAGGGGATGGCTCAGCCCCAGCATTTT	CASSQEMSEGMAQPQHF	-	TRBV4-3	TRBJ1-5	-
TGCGCCAGCAGCCCCCGACTAGCGGGGGGGTTGGGCACAGATACGCAGTATTTT	CASSPRLAGGLGTDTQYF	TRBD2	TRBV5-1	TRBJ2-3	-
TGTGCCATCAGTGAGGGAGGACAAGTGAACGAGCAGTACTTC	CAISEGGQVNEQYF	-	TRBV10-3	TRBJ2-7	-
TGTGCCAGCAGCCCTGGCGGGGAGGCCGTCACTGAAGCTTTCTTT	CASSPGGEAVTEAFF	-	TRBV6-5	TRBJ1-1	-
TGTGCCAGTAGTATGGGACAGAACAATCAGCCCCAGCATTTT	CASSMGQNNQPQHF	TRBD1	TRBV19	TRBJ1-5	-
TGCGCCAGCAGATCTACCGGGACAGGGGGCCCTCCTGCAACTAATGAAAAACTGTTTTTT	CASRSTGTGGPPATNEKLFF	TRBD1	TRBV10-1	TRBJ1-4	-
TGTGCCAGCAGGGGGGACAAGGGGGCAAGGCAGTACTTC	CASRGDKGARQYF	TRBD1	TRBV2	TRBJ2-7	-
TGTGCCAGCAGCTTCGGGGGCGGAACTAATGAAAAACTGTTTTTT	CASSFGGGTNEKLFF	-	TRBV9	TRBJ1-4	-
TGTGCCAGCAGCACTGACCCCTTTGGCTATGGCTACACCTTC	CASSTDPFGYGYTF	-	TRBV5-4	TRBJ1-2	-
TGTGCCAGCTCGCCCGGCGGGAACTCCTACGAGCAGTACTTC	CASSPGGNSYEQYF	-	TRBV18	TRBJ2-7	-
TGCGCCAGCAGCGCACCGGGACTAGCCGGGGGCCTCCAAGAGACCCAGTACTTC	CASSAPGLAGGLQETQYF	TRBD2	TRBV5-1	TRBJ2-5	-
TGTGCCAGTAGTTCAAACGGACAGGTGGGGACCCTAGCCGGGAACATTCAGTACTTC	CASSSNGQVGTLAGNIQYF	TRBD1	TRBV19	TRBJ2-4	-
TGTGCCAGCAGTTCTGGGGGAGGGCCTGTCAGCGAGCAGTACTTC	CASSSGGGPVSEQYF	TRBD2	TRBV6-5	TRBJ2-7	-
TGTGCCAGCAGGGGGACATCACAAGAGACCCAGTACTTC	CASRGTSQETQYF	-	TRBV2	TRBJ2-5	-
TGTGCCAGCTCACCAAAGGCCCGCCGGGAGACCCAGTACTTC	CASSPKARRETQYF	-	TRBV18	TRBJ2-5	-
TGTGCCAGCAGCTTGTGGCTAGCGGGAGAGAGGAGGAATGAGCAGTTCTTC	CASSLWLAGERRNEQFF	TRBD2	TRBV5-5	TRBJ2-1	-
TGCGCCAGCAGCCCTACCCGGGGGGGCGCAGGGCCCCAGTACTTC	CASSPTRGGAGPQYF	TRBD2	TRBV5-1	TRBJ2-5	-
TGCAGTGTAACGACTCCGGATGAGCAGTTCTTC	CSVTTPDEQFF	-	TRBV20-1	TRBJ2-1	-
TGTGCCAGCAATTGGCGGGGCCCCACAGATACGCAGTATTTT	CASNWRGPTDTQYF	-	TRBV2	TRBJ2-3	once
TGTGCCAGCAGTTATGGGACAGGGAACTACGAGCAGTACTTC	CASSYGTGNYEQYF	TRBD1	TRBV6-5	TRBJ2-7	-
TGTGCCAGCAGCCAGGGGTGGAACACCGGGGAGCTGTTTTTT	CASSQGWNTGELFF	-	TRBV6-5	TRBJ2-2	-
TGTGCCAGCAGCGTCAGCGGGAGGGGCTACGAGCAGTACTTC	CASSVSGRGYEQYF	TRBD2	TRBV6-5	TRBJ2-7	-
TGTGCCAGCAGCCAAGTTGCAGGGGGCGGCTACACCTTC	CASSQVAGGGYTF	TRBD1	TRBV14	TRBJ1-2	-
TGTGCCATCAGTGAGTCTTCACGGGACGGATATCAGCCCCAGCATTTT	CAISESSRDGYQPQHF	-	TRBV10-3	TRBJ1-5	-
TGTGCCAGCAGCCATGAAGGGGGCATCGAGCAGTACTTC	CASSHEGGIEQYF	TRBD1	TRBV14	TRBJ2-7	-
TGCGCCAGCAGCTTGGGTACGGGGGGTCGCCAAGAGACCCAGTACTTC	CASSLGTGGRQETQYF	TRBD2	TRBV5-1	TRBJ2-5	-
TGTGCCAGCAGCTTAGAGGGGGTGGGCTATTACACCGGGGAGCTGTTTTTT	CASSLEGVGYYTGELFF	-	TRBV7-2	TRBJ2-2	-
TGTGCCAGCAGCTTAATGGGTAATAGGGGCTACACCTTC	CASSLMGNRGYTF	-	TRBV7-2	TRBJ1-2	-
TGTGCCAGCAGCCCGGAGGGATCTAACTATGGCTACACCTTC	CASSPEGSNYGYTF	-	TRBV9	TRBJ1-2	once
TGTGCCAGCAGCCAACAGCGGGGGGGCCTCGAGACCCAGTACTTC	CASSQQRGGLETQYF	TRBD2	TRBV14	TRBJ2-5	-
TGCGCCAGCAGCTTGTTAGCGGACGAGCAGTTCTTC	CASSLLADEQFF	-	TRBV5-1	TRBJ2-1	-
TGTGCCAGCAGCGCGACGATGTTGACAGGGACAGATACGCAGTATTTT	CASSATMLTGTDTQYF	TRBD1	TRBV7-2	TRBJ2-3	-
TGTGCCAGCAGTTTTCTTTTGGGGCTGTCCCACGAGCAGTACTTC	CASSFLLGLSHEQYF	-	TRBV28	TRBJ2-7	-
TGCAGCGTAAAGTCACAGGGCTACGAGCAGTACTTC	CSVKSQGYEQYF	-	TRBV29-1	TRBJ2-7	once
TGTGCCAGCAGTTCTCCGGGACAGGGTGAAAAACTGTTTTTT	CASSSPGQGEKLFF	TRBD1	TRBV28	TRBJ1-4	-
TGTGCCAGCAGTTTGCCAAATACCGGGACTGCGAAGTTCTTC	CASSLPNTGTAKFF	-	TRBV28	TRBJ2-1	once
TGTGCCACCAGCAGAGATCTGCGGGTCGGGGATACGCAGTATTTT	CATSRDLRVGDTQYF	-	TRBV15	TRBJ2-3	-
TGTGCCAGCAGCTCTACAGCTGCTAGCACAGATACGCAGTATTTT	CASSSTAASTDTQYF	-	TRBV7-3	TRBJ2-3	-
TGTGCCAGCGGGAGACTAGCTGAGACCGAGCAGTACTTC	CASGRLAETEQYF	TRBD2	TRBV27	TRBJ2-7	few
TGTGCCAGCAGCCAGATGGGAAGCTACGAGCAGTACTTC	CASSQMGSYEQYF	-	TRBV5-5	TRBJ2-7	-
TGTGCCAGCTCACCATGGACAGATACGCAGTATTTT	CASSPWTDTQYF	-	TRBV18	TRBJ2-3	-
TGTGCCAGCAGTTACCTCACCGGGGTTGATTCACCCCTCCACTTT	CASSYLTGVDSPLHF	-	TRBV6-6	TRBJ1-6	-
TGTGCCAGCAGTGCAGGGGACCACTATGGCTACACCTTC	CASSAGDHYGYTF	-	TRBV6-5	TRBJ1-2	-
TGTGCCAGCAGTTTGGAGGGGAGCTACGAGCAGTACTTC	CASSLEGSYEQYF	-	TRBV28	TRBJ2-7	-
TGTGCCAGCAGCCCTCCCGACCGATACTACGAGCAGTACTTC	CASSPPDRYYEQYF	-	TRBV9	TRBJ2-7	-
TGTGCCAGTAGTAGGGGGAGTCGGAACACCGGGGAGCTGTTTTTT	CASSRGSRNTGELFF	-	TRBV19	TRBJ2-2	-
TGTGCCAGCAGCTTTAGTTTCACCGGGGAGCTGTTTTTT	CASSFSFTGELFF	-	TRBV7-4	TRBJ2-2	-
TGCAGTGCCAAGACAGATTACGAGCAGTACTTC	CSAKTDYEQYF	-	TRBV20-1	TRBJ2-7	-
TGTGCCAGCAGCGTAGATGGAGGGAGGAACACCGGGGAGCTGTTTTTT	CASSVDGGRNTGELFF	-	TRBV9	TRBJ2-2	-
TGCAGTGCTCAACCAAACAATGAGCAGTTCTTC	CSAQPNNEQFF	-	TRBV20-1	TRBJ2-1	-